These 10 T cell receptor beta chains were all obtained from the same sample, sequenced in a study of T cell responses to AZD1222 COVID-19 vaccine. Clones were read by immunoSEQ multiplex PCR, and TCRdb kept only the in-frame ones, dropping some. This sample carries more than 150,000 clones, approximately 89% of them seen once, and the ten largest clones take 4.4%. The specimen comprised peripheral blood, sampled on day 0 of AZD1222 vaccination. The receptors originated from an adult in good health.

This rearrangement joins TRBV6-5 to TRBJ1-1; TRBD1 agrees at 7 bases. CDR3 length: 13 amino acids. The J segment lost 7 bases and the V segment lost 2 bases, leaving 4 bases of the junction unmatched. Per germline, CDR1 MNHEY and CDR2 SVGAGI. The CDR3 loop is CASSYPRTGEAFF. The DNA for the CDR3 is TGTGCCAGCAGTTACCCAAGGACAGGTGAAGCTTTCTTT.

This chain uses TRBV19 with TRBJ2-2; either TRBD1 or TRBD2 may fit D (5 bases each). V gave up 5 bases and J gave up 0 bases, with 19 bases separating them. The CDR3 extends over 18 amino acids. The germline V gene has CDR1 LNHDA and CDR2 SQIVND (reference sequence). The CDR3, as DNA: TGTGCCAGTAGTTTTCCCCGGGGCCTTGTCCCGAACACCGGGGAGCTGTTTTTT. Residues: CASSFPRGLVPNTGELFF.

The chain is built from TRBV21-1 and TRBJ2-3; TRBD2, the table's D call, lacks a check against the DNA. TRBV21-1 constitutes a pseudogene. CDR3 length: 20 amino acids. The CDR3 is CASSKEPSGRANASTDTQYF. The CDR3 DNA reads TGTGCCAGCAGCAAAGAACCTAGCGGGAGGGCCAATGCGTCTACAGATACGCAGTATTTT.

This clone was picked up one time. The chain uses TRBV7-2 and TRBJ2-7; no clear D. The length of the CDR3 is 14 residues. Trimming took 0 bases from V and 5 from J, leaving 11 bases between them. In germline, CDR1 is SGHTA, CDR2 FQGNSA. CDR3 sequence: CASSLALLSHEQYF. The CDR3 nucleotides read TGTGCCAGCAGCTTAGCCCTATTATCCCACGAGCAGTACTTC. Drawing the rest from reference TRBV7-2 and TRBJ2-7, the complete variable domain is GAGVSQSPSNKVTEKGKDVELRCDPISGHTALYWYRQSLGQGLEFLIYFQGNSAPDKSGLPSDRFSAERTGGSVSTLTIQRTQQEDSAVYLCASSLALLSHEQYFGPGTRLTVT.

This clone was counted once. The chain is built from TRBV5-1 and TRBJ2-1; 7 bases map to TRBD2. The germline CDR1 and CDR2 sequences are SGHRS and YFSETQ. J lost 4 bases, V lost 7 bases, and 11 bases had no gene match. The CDR3 is 15 amino acids. The CDR3 nucleotides are TGCGCCAGCTGTATTCTAGCGGACCCTTACAATGAGCAGTTCTTC. Encoded protein: CASCILADPYNEQFF.

In this sample, this clone turned up a few times. The chain joins TRBV30 to TRBJ2-7; 10 bases are shared with TRBD1. This CDR3 is 13 amino acids long. The V gene end was trimmed by 5 bases and the J gene end by 5 bases; junction bases not matched to a gene: 6. Looked up from germline, CDR1 is GTSNPN and CDR2 is SVGIG (reference sequence). The CDR3 bases are TGTGCCTGGGTAAGACAGGGGGCTGACGAGCAGTACTTC. It codes for CAWVRQGADEQYF. The full variable domain, completed using reference TRBV30 and TRBJ2-7, is SQTIHQWPATLVQPVGSPLSLECTVEGTSNPNLYWYRQAAGRGLQLLFYSVGIGQISSEVPQNLSASRPQDRQFILSSKKLLLSDSGFYLCAWVRQGADEQYFGPGTRLTVT.

Comments on this clone: The junction departs from germline at one end; a sequencing error may be responsible. The J gene is TRBJ1-1, the V gene TRBV6-1, with D uncertain. From germline, CDR1 is MNHNS and CDR2 SASEGT. This CDR3 has 11 residues. The chain's CDR3 is CASNELWVAFF. CDR3 coding DNA: TGTGCCAGCAATGAATTGTGGGTAGCTTTCTTT.

This chain links TRBV9 with TRBJ1-5; D gene uncertain. Between the trimmed V and J ends, which lost 7 bases and 1 base, there was a span of 12 bases. The germline gives CDR1 SGDLS, CDR2 YYNGEE. This CDR3 has 14 residues. CDR3 nucleotide sequence: TGTGCCAGCGAGGGTTCGGGAAGCAATCAGCCCCAGCATTTT. This gives the protein CASEGSGSNQPQHF.

This chain joins TRBV3-1 (or the pseudogene TRBV3-2) and TRBJ1-2; D remains unclear. The germline gives CDR1 LGHDT, CDR2 YNNKEL (reference sequence). V was pared by 1 base and J by 8 bases, with 8 bases between. This CDR3 contains 12 residues. CDR3 protein: CASSQVPSGYTF. CDR3 DNA: TGTGCCAGCAGCCAAGTACCTAGCGGCTACACCTTC.

This clone was seen once. This chain links TRBV28 with TRBJ2-3; D perhaps matches TRBD2 (6 bases). The CDR3 is made up of 16 amino acids. CDR1 and CDR2 (germline): MDHEN, SYDVKM. V was cut by 6 bases and J by 5 bases, with 21 bases left in between. CDR3 nucleotides: TGTGCCAGCAGCACCATACTCGGATGGACTATAGATACGCAGTATTTT. This gives the protein CASSTILGWTIDTQYF.